A selection of T cell receptor beta chains follows, all from one sample in a study of post-analysis software for immune sequencing data. TCRdb passed the PCR reads through MiXCR, listing each CDR3 protein once. This table holds under 900,000 distinct CDR3 sequences, about 53% found once. The sequencing input was blood. The source of these receptors is a girl aged 5-17 years with multiple sclerosis. CDR3s include the opening cysteine and the closing phenylalanine or tryptophan. A D gene is named only where the DNA matches it firmly. Rows may omit the clone size; those that give it use once, few, many or a size class.

J: TRBJ2-1; size: few; V: TRBV20-1; D: -; CDR3: CSATLGSSYNEQFF; DNA: TGCAGTGCGACTCTCGGGAGTTCCTACAATGAGCAGTTCTTC
J: TRBJ2-5; size: few; V: TRBV6-1; D: TRBD2; CDR3: CASSFGTSAAQETQYF; DNA: TGTGCCAGCAGTTTTGGGACTAGCGCAGCTCAAGAGACCCAGTACTTC
J: TRBJ1-3; size: few; V: TRBV4-1; D: TRBD1; CDR3: CASSQTPSGQGNTIYF; DNA: TGCGCCAGCAGCCAAACCCCCTCGGGACAGGGGAACACCATATATTTT
J: TRBJ2-7; size: few; V: TRBV5-1; D: TRBD2; CDR3: CASSRGLAPEEQYF; DNA: TGCGCCAGCAGCCGTGGACTAGCGCCTGAGGAGCAGTACTTC
J: TRBJ1-1; size: once; V: TRBV5-1; D: -; CDR3: CASRLGHLNTEAFF; DNA: TGCGCCAGCAGGTTGGGACATCTGAACACTGAAGCTTTCTTT
J: TRBJ2-7; size: -; V: TRBV10-3; D: TRBD2; CDR3: CAISDSGRAYNEQYF; DNA: TGTGCCATCAGTGACAGCGGGAGGGCCTACAATGAGCAGTACTTC
J: TRBJ2-5; size: -; V: TRBV7-9; D: -; CDR3: CASSPRQGQQETQYF; DNA: TGTGCCAGCAGCCCGCGCCAGGGACAACAAGAGACCCAGTACTTC
J: TRBJ1-6; size: -; V: TRBV21-1; D: -; CDR3: CATTGPQFNSPLHF; DNA: TGTGCCACCACCGGGCCTCAATTTAATTCACCCCTCCACTTT
J: TRBJ2-3; size: -; V: TRBV29-1; D: TRBD2; CDR3: CSALGLADPSTDTQYF; DNA: TGCAGCGCCCTGGGACTAGCGGACCCTAGCACAGATACGCAGTATTTT
J: TRBJ2-5; size: -; V: TRBV5-1; D: -; CDR3: CASSFFPFRVGAPQETQYF; DNA: TGCGCCAGCAGCTTTTTCCCCTTCCGAGTTGGAGCCCCACAAGAGACCCAGTACTTC
J: TRBJ2-1; size: -; V: TRBV5-1; D: TRBD2; CDR3: CASSLGNGRVSYNEQFF; DNA: TGCGCCAGCAGCTTGGGAAACGGGAGGGTATCCTACAATGAGCAGTTCTTC
J: TRBJ2-5; size: -; V: TRBV15; D: TRBD1; CDR3: CATSRDKGAPETQYF; DNA: TGTGCCACCAGCAGAGATAAGGGGGCCCCAGAGACCCAGTACTTC
J: TRBJ2-1; size: few; V: TRBV7-9; D: -; CDR3: CASSSQGAGGRRNEQFF; DNA: TGTGCCAGCAGCTCACAGGGGGCGGGAGGCCGCAGGAATGAGCAGTTCTTC
J: TRBJ2-1; size: -; V: TRBV7-2; D: -; CDR3: CASSLMLDGGVRKFF; DNA: TGTGCCAGCAGCTTAATGCTTGACGGCGGGGTTAGGAAGTTCTTC
J: TRBJ2-3; size: few; V: TRBV4-1; D: -; CDR3: CASSQAEGTPHTQYF; DNA: TGCGCCAGCAGCCAAGCTGAAGGGACTCCCCATACGCAGTATTTT
J: TRBJ2-3; size: -; V: TRBV5-1; D: -; CDR3: CASSYRDTSTDTQYF; DNA: TGCGCCAGCAGCTATCGGGACACAAGCACAGATACGCAGTATTTT
J: TRBJ2-7; size: -; V: TRBV30; D: -; CDR3: CARSRGHPGVYEQYF; DNA: TGTGCCAGGAGTCGAGGACACCCCGGGGTCTACGAGCAGTACTTC
J: TRBJ2-1; size: -; V: TRBV20-1; D: TRBD2; CDR3: CSARLAGINEQFF; DNA: TGCAGTGCTAGACTAGCGGGGATCAATGAGCAGTTCTTC
J: TRBJ1-2; size: few; V: TRBV15; D: -; CDR3: CATSRERTDTYYGYTF; DNA: TGTGCCACCAGCAGAGAAAGGACAGACACCTATTATGGCTACACCTTC
J: TRBJ2-1; size: few; V: TRBV5-1; D: TRBD1; CDR3: CASSIQGAPYNEQFF; DNA: TGCGCCAGCAGTATACAGGGGGCGCCCTACAATGAGCAGTTCTTC